The 29 T cell receptor beta chains listed next were all sequenced from one sample in a study of cytomegalovirus exposure and HLA in healthy donors. Clones were sequenced by immunoSEQ multiplex PCR, and TCRdb holds only the in-frame ones, with some missing. Among 250,000 or so clones listed, more than 85% were seen once. Sequenced: PBMCs. The receptors shown here come from a man aged 18 to 35 in good health and CMV-seropositive.

The chain joins TRBV5-4 to TRBJ2-1; the D gene is possibly TRBD2 (6 bases). The CDR3 runs 13 residues. V dropped 7 bases and J dropped 9 bases, with 17 bases sitting between them. Germline assignment: CDR1 SGHNT and CDR2 YYREEE (reference sequence). Written as DNA, the CDR3 is TGTGCCAGCTTTGGGGGGAACCGGAGTGAGCAGTTCTTC. It translates to CASFGGNRSEQFF.

The rearrangement uses TRBV15 and TRBJ2-5; the D is unclear. V was shortened by 5 bases and J by 5 bases, with 12 bases between the two germline ends. CDR1 and CDR2 (germline): LNHNV, YYDKDF (reference sequence). The CDR3 consists of 13 residues. The CDR3, as DNA: TGTGCCACCAGCCGGGTCAATAGGGAGACCCAGTACTTC. Encoded protein: CATSRVNRETQYF.

The chain links TRBV28 to TRBJ1-3; unclear D gene. Germline V gene data show CDR1 as MDHEN and CDR2 as SYDVKM. The CDR3 runs to 13 residues. Trimming took off 2 bases at V and 4 bases at J, with 6 bases between the two ends. The CDR3 sequence is CASSLRQGNTIYF. The CDR3 DNA sequence: TGTGCCAGCAGTTTAAGGCAGGGAAACACCATATATTTT. Using reference TRBV28 and TRBJ1-3 for the parts outside the CDR3, the full variable domain is DVKVTQSSRYLVKRTGEKVFLECVQDMDHENMFWYRQDPGLGLRLIYFSYDVKMKEKGDIPEGYSVSREKKERFSLILESASTNQTSMYLCASSLRQGNTIYFGEGSWLTVV.

The chain uses TRBV13 and TRBJ2-5; 7 bases match TRBD2. J gave up 0 bases and V 5 bases, and 0 bases lay outside the gene matches. Germline V lookup: CDR1 PRHDT, CDR2 FYEKMQ (reference sequence). The CDR3 is 13 amino acids. CDR3 sequence (DNA): TGTGCCAGCAGCCGGGGGGACCAAGAGACCCAGTACTTC. As protein: CASSRGDQETQYF.

The chain couples TRBV6-1 to TRBJ1-2; unclear D gene. Germline CDR1 is MNHNS and CDR2 is SASEGT. The CDR3 length is 15 residues. Deletions cut 2 bases from V and 2 bases from J, with 12 bases between. CDR3 bases: TGTGCCAGCAGTGAATGGGCGGGTTCGAACTATGGCTACACCTTC. It translates to CASSEWAGSNYGYTF.

This chain joins TRBV5-1 and TRBJ2-7; 7 nucleotides agree with TRBD2. CDR3 length equals 15 residues. Germline V gene sequence: CDR1 SGHRS, CDR2 YFSETQ. The junction had 11 bases not matched to a gene; V was cut back by 4 bases and J by 4 bases. CDR3 sequence reads: CASSPQGTNKYEQYF. The CDR3 bases are TGCGCCAGCAGCCCCCAAGGGACTAACAAGTACGAGCAGTACTTC.

The rearrangement uses TRBV28 and TRBJ2-7, with TRBD2 matching over 10 bases. V shed 6 bases, J shed 0 bases, and the junction held 8 bases outside the gene matches. CDR3 length equals 16 residues. Germline loops: CDR1 MDHEN, CDR2 SYDVKM. The CDR3 region has the DNA TGTGCCAGCAGCCTCCCAGCGGGAGGGAGCTCCTACGAGCAGTACTTC. Translation: CASSLPAGGSSYEQYF.

The rearrangement uses TRBV7-6 and TRBJ2-1; TRBD2 agrees at 10 bases. This CDR3 contains 15 residues. CDR1 is SGHVS, CDR2 FNYEAQ, per germline. With 5 bases clipped from V and 4 bases from J, the junction kept 5 bases outside the gene matches. CDR3 amino acids: CASSKAGGPYNEQFF. CDR3 DNA: TGTGCCAGCAGCAAAGCGGGAGGGCCGTACAATGAGCAGTTCTTC.

The chain joins TRBV7-3 to TRBJ1-2; D is uncertain. Germline assignment: CDR1 SGHTA and CDR2 FQGTGA. The germline V and J ends were trimmed by 3 bases and 8 bases, with 13 bases remaining between them. The CDR3 has 13 residues. CDR3 DNA sequence: TGTGCCAGCAGCTTGACTGGGGTCGGGGGCTACACCTTC. Its translation: CASSLTGVGGYTF.

The DNA of the CDR3 is TGTGCCAGCAGTTCCGGGGTACTTAAAGGAGGAAACACCATATATTTT. This codes for CASSSGVLKGGNTIYF. The J gene is TRBJ1-3, the V gene TRBV6-5; D unclear. Germline values: CDR1 MNHEY, CDR2 SVGAGI. This CDR3 comprises 16 residues. Trimming removed 4 bases from V and 4 bases from J, with 17 bases in between.

The chain recombines TRBV4-3 with TRBJ2-1; D is undetermined. Germline V gene sequence: CDR1 LGHNA, CDR2 YSLEER. V lost 0 bases and J 4 bases, leaving 10 bases between the germline ends. The CDR3 spans 15 residues. The CDR3 reads CASSQDVPGYNEQFF. The CDR3 DNA reads as TGCGCCAGCAGCCAAGACGTTCCGGGTTACAATGAGCAGTTCTTC.

The chain carries TRBV30 and TRBJ2-1; possibly TRBD2 for D (6 bases). Trimming pared 3 bases from V and 1 base from J, leaving 16 bases between. The CDR3 is made up of 16 amino acids. The germline V gene encodes CDR1 GTSNPN and CDR2 SVGIG (reference sequence). The CDR3 DNA sequence: TGTGCCTGGAGGGTCGACTCCGGGACTTCCTACAATGAGCAGTTCTTC. This gives the protein CAWRVDSGTSYNEQFF.

V is TRBV25-1 and J is TRBJ1-2; D is ambiguous. Trimming removed 8 bases at V and 7 bases at J, with 20 bases between. Per the germline V gene, CDR1 is MGHDK and CDR2 is SYGVNS. The CDR3 runs 14 residues. The CDR3 DNA follows: TGTGCCAGCTCCTCCGAACGGTGGTCTAGTGGCTACACCTTC. This codes for CASSSERWSSGYTF.

This clone was observed a single time. V gene TRBV6-5 combines with J gene TRBJ2-2; D gene ambiguous. The CDR3 consists of 13 residues. Germline lookup yields CDR1 MNHEY and CDR2 SVGAGI. Trimming took off 7 bases at V and 2 bases at J, with 8 bases between the two ends. In DNA, the CDR3 is TGTGCCAGCATGGACCTAAACACCGGGGAGCTGTTTTTT. Translating it yields CASMDLNTGELFF.

Only a few counts were recorded for this clone. In the same sample, other DNA sequences code for this CDR3. The chain has TRBV27 and TRBJ2-7, with TRBD1 identical over 8 bases. CDR1 MNHEY and CDR2 SMNVEV come from the germline V gene (reference sequence). With V trimmed by 5 bases and J by 2 bases, 5 bases remained unmatched. The CDR3 loop spans 14 amino acids. CDR3 in DNA: TGTGCCAGCAGTCTCGGACAGGGTGCCTACGAGCAGTACTTC. This codes for CASSLGQGAYEQYF.

The V gene is TRBV5-4, the J gene TRBJ2-2; TRBD1 matches at 7 bases. This CDR3 contains 15 residues. V trimming: 4 bases; J trimming: 5 bases; junction bases outside the gene matches: 8. Germline CDR1 is SGHNT and CDR2 is YYREEE (reference sequence). CDR3 amino acids: CASSPRQGETGELFF. The CDR3, as DNA: TGTGCCAGCAGCCCAAGACAGGGAGAGACCGGGGAGCTGTTTTTT.

This clone was seen only a few times. This chain joins TRBV7-9 and TRBJ1-2; the D is unclear. V dropped 3 bases and J dropped 1 base, with 9 bases sitting between them. The CDR3 has 14 residues. The germline CDR1 and CDR2 sequences are SEHNR and FQNEAQ (reference sequence). CDR3 in amino acids: CASSFGEVNYGYTF. The CDR3 region has the DNA TGTGCCAGCAGCTTCGGGGAAGTTAACTATGGCTACACCTTC.

This rearrangement joins TRBV5-4 to TRBJ2-1; D call uncertain. The CDR3 runs 14 residues. CDR1 is SGHNT and CDR2 is YYREEE in the germline V gene (reference sequence). Trimming left V 4 bases short and J 8 bases short, with 16 bases between. The CDR3 bases are TGTGCCAGCAGCCAACGTTATCATCCATATGAGCAGTTCTTC. Translated, it gives CASSQRYHPYEQFF.

DNA for the CDR3: TGTGCCAGCAGCGGGACTAGCGGGATTGGTCAAGAGACCCAGTACTTC. This gives the protein CASSGTSGIGQETQYF. The V and J genes are TRBV9 and TRBJ2-5; the match to TRBD2 covers 12 bases. The CDR3 spans 16 residues. The germline V gene has CDR1 SGDLS and CDR2 YYNGEE. Trimming at V came to 3 bases and at J to 2 bases, leaving 5 bases not matched to a gene.

This chain connects TRBV7-9 to TRBJ1-5; 8 bases match TRBD1. The junction had 5 bases not matched to a gene; V was cut back by 0 bases and J by 7 bases. The germline gives CDR1 SEHNR, CDR2 FQNEAQ (reference sequence). The CDR3 has 15 residues. For the CDR3, the DNA is TGTGCCAGCAGCTTAGCGCAGTCAGGGGGCCAGCCCCAGCATTTT. Its translation: CASSLAQSGGQPQHF.

The chain links TRBV7-9 to TRBJ2-3; TRBD2 matches 10 bases. Germline assignment: CDR1 SEHNR and CDR2 FQNEAQ (reference sequence). V trimming: 4 bases; J trimming: 0 bases; junction bases outside the gene matches: 10. The CDR3 is 18 amino acids. The CDR3: CASSSGTSDSTSTDTQYF. In DNA, the CDR3 is TGTGCCAGCAGCTCCGGGACTAGCGATAGTACTAGCACAGATACGCAGTATTTT.

V is TRBV7-9 and J is TRBJ1-3; TRBD1 is a possible D gene (5 bases). Between the trimmed V and J ends, which lost 7 bases and 4 bases, there was a span of 14 bases. CDR3 length: 14 amino acids. Germline CDR1 is SEHNR and CDR2 is FQNEAQ (reference sequence). CDR3 sequence reads: CASTRDFAGNTIYF. CDR3 sequence (DNA): TGTGCCAGCACCAGGGACTTTGCGGGAAACACCATATATTTT.

This clone was recorded a few times. J is TRBJ2-5 and V is TRBV2; 13 nucleotides line up with TRBD2. The V segment lost 6 bases and the J segment 5 bases; nucleotides outside the gene matches: 0. This CDR3 contains 13 residues. Germline-derived CDR1 and CDR2 are SNHLY and FYNNEI. DNA for the CDR3: TGTGCCAGCAGACTAGCGGGAGGGGAGACCCAGTACTTC. Protein product: CASRLAGGETQYF.

The chain links TRBV5-5 to TRBJ1-2; 9 bases match TRBD1. Looked up from germline, CDR1 is SGHKS and CDR2 is YYEKEE (reference sequence). Trimming cost V 2 bases and J 7 bases; bases outside gene matches: 6. The CDR3 is made up of 14 amino acids. The DNA for the CDR3 is TGTGCCAGCAGCTTTACAGGGGGCGGTAGTGGCTACACCTTC. Translating it yields CASSFTGGGSGYTF.

This clone was observed a few times. Other DNA sequences within the sample encode an identical CDR3. V gene TRBV27 combines with J gene TRBJ1-5; tentatively, D is TRBD1 (6 bases). Germline V gene lookup returns CDR1 MNHEY and CDR2 SMNVEV (reference sequence). Deletions cut 0 bases from V and 4 bases from J, with 7 bases between. The CDR3 sequence is 14 residues long. Here the CDR3 DNA reads TGTGCCAGCAGTTTATCAGGGGGGAATCAGCCCCAGCATTTT. Translating gives CASSLSGGNQPQHF.

The gene calls are TRBV11-3 and TRBJ2-1; 10 positions agree with TRBD2. The CDR3 is 16 amino acids. From germline, CDR1 is SGHNT and CDR2 YENEEA. The trim removed 5 bases at V and 0 bases at J, leaving 4 bases unmatched. DNA for the CDR3: TGTGCCAGCAGCGGAGGGACTAGCGACTCCTACAATGAGCAGTTCTTC. It encodes CASSGGTSDSYNEQFF.

The rearrangement uses TRBV5-1 and TRBJ2-7; D not resolved. Germline loops: CDR1 SGHRS, CDR2 YFSETQ. The CDR3 contains 14 residues. Trimming took off 7 bases at V and 3 bases at J, with 17 bases between the two ends. CDR3 nucleotide sequence: TGCGCCAGCCGCCCTTCTTTTAGTAGCTACGAGCAGTACTTC. Protein: CASRPSFSSYEQYF.

This rearrangement joins TRBV5-4 to TRBJ1-2, with a weak D call TRBD1 (5 bases). The V gene lost 3 bases and the J gene lost 5 bases, with 14 bases spanning the gap. Germline assignment: CDR1 SGHNT and CDR2 YYREEE (reference sequence). The CDR3 has 14 amino acids. The chain's CDR3 is CASSSEKDIYGYTF. The CDR3 nucleotides read TGTGCCAGCAGCTCGGAAAAGGACATTTATGGCTACACCTTC. The full variable domain, its missing parts supplied by reference TRBV5-4 and TRBJ1-2, is ETGVTQSPTHLIKTRGQQVTLRCSSQSGHNTVSWYQQALGQGPQFIFQYYREEENGRGNFPPRFSGLQFPNYSSELNVNALELDDSALYLCASSSEKDIYGYTFGSGTRLTVV.

The V gene is TRBV7-9, the J gene TRBJ2-1, with 8 bases lining up with TRBD1. Trimming took 6 bases from V and 4 from J; bases not matched to a gene: 5. The CDR3 is 14 residues long. The germline V gene encodes CDR1 SEHNR and CDR2 FQNEAQ (reference sequence). CDR3 protein: CASSFDRGYNEQFF. The DNA of the CDR3 is TGTGCCAGCAGTTTCGACAGGGGATACAATGAGCAGTTCTTC.